The rows below give T cell receptor beta chains drawn from one sample of a study of OX40 agonist ivuxolimab in advanced cancers. Assay: immunoSEQ multiplex PCR; the TCRdb copy retains only in-frame clones and omits some. The table has tens of thousands of clones, around 84% seen once. Sequencing used CD4+ or CD8+ T cells sorted from blood, obtained in a trial of the OX40 agonist ivuxolimab. Every receptor here comes from an adult with an advanced solid tumor such as melanoma, head and neck, liver or kidney cancer. Both conserved end residues are part of each CDR3. D genes are given only for firm matches. Some rows have no size entry. The others give once, few or many, or a class for an expanded clone.

abundance: NA; len: 17; v_gene: TRBV10-3; d_gene: TRBD1; j_gene: TRBJ1-1; CDR3aa: CAISEDPGQGLTEVAFF; CDR3nt: TGTGCCATCAGTGAGGACCCAGGACAGGGGCTAACTGAGGTAGCTTTCTTT
abundance: NA; len: 13; v_gene: TRBV2; d_gene: NA; j_gene: TRBJ2-3; CDR3aa: CASSAYLGDTQYF; CDR3nt: TGTGCCAGCAGTGCCTACTTGGGGGATACGCAGTATTTT
abundance: NA; len: 16; v_gene: TRBV7-2; d_gene: TRBD1; j_gene: TRBJ1-2; CDR3aa: CASSPRREGGHYGYTF; CDR3nt: TGTGCCAGCAGCCCCAGGCGGGAAGGGGGCCACTATGGCTACACCTTC
abundance: few; len: 13; v_gene: TRBV30; d_gene: NA; j_gene: TRBJ2-1; CDR3aa: CAWSRDSLNEQFF; CDR3nt: TGTGCCTGGAGTCGGGACTCTTTAAATGAGCAGTTCTTC
abundance: NA; len: 14; v_gene: TRBV4-3; d_gene: NA; j_gene: TRBJ2-3; CDR3aa: CASSQDAGTDTQYF; CDR3nt: TGCGCCAGCAGCCAAGACGCGGGGACAGATACGCAGTATTTT
abundance: NA; len: 17; v_gene: TRBV19; d_gene: TRBD1; j_gene: TRBJ1-5; CDR3aa: CASSYGLGQVPNQPQHF; CDR3nt: TGTGCCAGTAGTTACGGCCTAGGACAGGTCCCCAATCAGCCCCAGCATTTT
abundance: NA; len: 16; v_gene: TRBV5-1; d_gene: NA; j_gene: TRBJ1-4; CDR3aa: CASSLSGKPTNEKLFF; CDR3nt: TGCGCCAGCAGCTTGTCAGGGAAACCAACTAATGAAAAACTGTTTTTT
abundance: NA; len: 13; v_gene: TRBV6-5; d_gene: NA; j_gene: TRBJ2-2; CDR3aa: CASSYPMGGELFF; CDR3nt: TGTGCCAGCAGTTACCCCATGGGCGGGGAGCTGTTTTTT
abundance: few; len: 20; v_gene: TRBV15; d_gene: NA; j_gene: TRBJ2-6; CDR3aa: CATSRKSRDTANSGANVLTF; CDR3nt: TGTGCCACCAGCAGAAAATCCCGGGACACGGCAAACTCTGGGGCCAACGTCCTGACTTTC
abundance: NA; len: 13; v_gene: TRBV27; d_gene: NA; j_gene: TRBJ2-3; CDR3aa: CASGTPPWDTQYF; CDR3nt: TGTGCCAGCGGGACTCCCCCGTGGGATACGCAGTATTTT
abundance: NA; len: 14; v_gene: TRBV6-6; d_gene: NA; j_gene: TRBJ2-7; CDR3aa: CASTSTRSSYEQYF; CDR3nt: TGTGCCAGCACCAGCACCCGAAGCTCCTACGAGCAGTACTTC
abundance: once; len: 14; v_gene: TRBV10-2; d_gene: TRBD2; j_gene: TRBJ2-7; CDR3aa: CASSEAGLAYEQYF; CDR3nt: TGCGCCAGCAGTGAGGCGGGACTAGCCTACGAGCAGTACTTC
abundance: NA; len: 14; v_gene: TRBV29-1; d_gene: NA; j_gene: TRBJ2-3; CDR3aa: CSVDGGQTTDTQYF; CDR3nt: TGCAGCGTTGACGGGGGACAAACCACAGATACGCAGTATTTT
abundance: once; len: 14; v_gene: TRBV19; d_gene: NA; j_gene: TRBJ1-5; CDR3aa: CASRGGNSNQPQHF; CDR3nt: TGTGCCAGTAGAGGGGGTAATAGCAATCAGCCCCAGCATTTT